Shown below are 15 T cell receptor beta chains from a single sample sequenced in a study of blood T cells in healthy people across ages. Alongside a J-beta primer mix, a sample-barcoded 5' primer served in a second PCR lasting about 6 to 12 cycles. One entry per CDR3 protein results from TCRdb running MiXCR on the 5' RACE reads. Of roughly 1.5 million distinct CDR3 sequences listed, 40% to 45% were seen once; the top ten hold 4%. The sequenced material came from blood. Every receptor here comes from a woman aged 18-29 years in good health.

A few counts support this clonotype. The gene calls are TRBV7-9 and TRBJ1-1, with 10 bases aligning to TRBD1. The CDR3 consists of 16 residues. With V trimmed by 2 bases and J by 5 bases, 8 bases remained unmatched. The germline gives CDR1 SEHNR, CDR2 FQNEAQ (reference sequence). For the CDR3, the DNA is TGTGCCAGCAGCTTACCCCTTGGACAGGGGGGAACTGAAGCTTTCTTT. Translated, it gives CASSLPLGQGGTEAFF.

The chain uses TRBV7-9 and TRBJ1-2; 7 bases agree with TRBD1. This CDR3 contains 14 residues. The junction had 6 bases not matched to a gene; V was cut back by 4 bases and J by 4 bases. Germline-derived CDR1 and CDR2 are SEHNR and FQNEAQ (reference sequence). CDR3 nucleotide sequence: TGTGCCAGCAGCTATCAGGGGGACGGCTATGGCTACACCTTC. This encodes CASSYQGDGYGYTF.

The chain is built from TRBV20-1 and TRBJ1-2; 7 nucleotides match TRBD1. Germline V CDR1 and CDR2: DFQATT, SNEGSKA (reference sequence). The length of the CDR3 is 13 residues. J lost 4 bases, V lost 5 bases, and 7 bases had no gene match. The CDR3 bases are TGCAGTGCTGACGACAGGGTCGGCTATGGCTACACCTTC. Its translation is CSADDRVGYGYTF.

The genes are TRBV10-3 and TRBJ2-1; 7 nucleotides match TRBD1. The V gene's germline CDR1 is ENHRY and CDR2 SYGVKD. With 6 bases clipped from V and 9 bases from J, the junction kept 5 bases outside the gene matches. The CDR3 totals 12 residues. CDR3 nucleotide sequence: TGTGCCATCAGGAAAACAGGGGTTGAGCAGTTCTTC. Its translation: CAIRKTGVEQFF.

The chain has TRBV7-8 and TRBJ2-7; D may match TRBD1 or TRBD2 (5 bases each). The CDR3 is made up of 14 amino acids. The germline V gene has CDR1 SGHVS and CDR2 FQNEAQ. Trimming removed 5 bases from V and 1 base from J, with 12 bases in between. This CDR3 is CASSANRRSYEQYF. In DNA, the CDR3 is TGTGCCAGCAGCGCCAACAGGAGGTCCTACGAGCAGTACTTC.

This clonotype was recorded a few times. The chain has TRBV10-2 and TRBJ1-2; 9 bases map to TRBD1. Germline values: CDR1 WSHSY, CDR2 SAAADI. The CDR3 length is 15 residues. With V trimmed by 8 bases and J by 4 bases, 11 bases remained unmatched. The CDR3 DNA follows: TGCGCCAGCGCTAATCCGGGACAGGGAGCCTATGGCTACACCTTC. Translated, it gives CASANPGQGAYGYTF.

CDR3 DNA: TGCAGTGCAGAGGACAGGGGCGGCTCCTATGGCTACACCTTC. Translating it yields CSAEDRGGSYGYTF. The V gene is TRBV20-1, the J gene TRBJ1-2; TRBD1 aligns across 9 bases. CDR1 DFQATT and CDR2 SNEGSKA come from the germline V gene (reference sequence). The CDR3 loop spans 14 amino acids. V lost 6 bases to trimming and J lost 4 bases; unmatched junction nucleotides: 9.

The CDR3 loop reads CSAHRDRASPLHF. CDR3 sequence (DNA): TGCAGTGCTCACCGGGACAGGGCTTCACCCCTCCACTTT. The chain recombines TRBV20-1 with TRBJ1-6; TRBD1 aligns across 9 bases. Per germline, CDR1 DFQATT and CDR2 SNEGSKA (reference sequence). CDR3 length equals 13 residues. V was clipped by 5 bases and J by 9 bases; unmatched bases: 5.

The chain employs TRBV18 and TRBJ2-7; TRBD1 agrees at 7 bases. CDR3 length equals 15 residues. CDR1 and CDR2 from the germline V gene are KGHSH and LQKENI. V trimming: 6 bases; J trimming: 0 bases; junction bases outside the gene matches: 8. CDR3 sequence: CASSPGQYLSYEQYF. Here the CDR3 DNA reads TGTGCCAGCTCTCCGGGACAGTACCTCTCCTACGAGCAGTACTTC.

This clonotype was seen more than once but under ten times. The rearrangement links TRBV20-1 to TRBJ2-3; D remains ambiguous. The CDR3 has 14 amino acids. Germline V gene data show CDR1 as DFQATT and CDR2 as SNEGSKA (reference sequence). Deletions cut 5 bases from V and 2 bases from J, with 14 bases between. CDR3 nucleotide sequence: TGCAGTGCTCCGCTAGGCTACCCCACAGATACGCAGTATTTT. It codes for CSAPLGYPTDTQYF.

Note on this clonotype: A junction boundary mismatches the germline segment, possibly from a read error. This chain links TRBV14 with TRBJ2-1; D unresolved. The germline CDR1 and CDR2 sequences are SGHDN and FVKESK. The CDR3 totals 12 residues. DNA of the CDR3: TGTGCCATCAGCCAAGGCTACGGTGAGCAGTTCTTC. Translation: CAISQGYGEQFF.

This clonotype was seen more than once but under ten times. The rearrangement joins TRBV6-6 to TRBJ1-2; 9 nucleotides line up with TRBD1. J was trimmed by 2 bases and V by 1 base; bases with no gene match: 5. The CDR3 runs to 16 residues. CDR1 is MNHNY, CDR2 SVGAGI, per germline (reference sequence). CDR3 in DNA: TGTGCCAGCAGTTACTGGGGACAGGGCCCCAACTATGGCTACACCTTC. Residues: CASSYWGQGPNYGYTF.

The V call is TRBV7-9, the J call TRBJ2-1; a weak D match, TRBD1 (5 bases). V lost 6 bases and J 16 bases, leaving 16 bases between the germline ends. The CDR3 loop spans 11 amino acids. From germline, CDR1 is SEHNR and CDR2 FQNEAQ (reference sequence). Here the CDR3 reads CASSPDKVNFF. As DNA, the CDR3 is TGTGCCAGCAGTCCGGACAAGGTCAACTTCTTC.

Comment on this clonotype: This may be a read error, as it is one base from a much larger clone. V and J are TRBV6-2 or TRBV6-3 and TRBJ1-1; D is perhaps TRBD1 (5 bases). Trimming removed 5 bases at V and 4 bases at J, with 8 bases between. CDR3 length: 12 residues. Germline values: CDR1 MNHEY, CDR2 SVGEGT. CDR3 DNA: TGTGCCAGCAGTGGGGGGACCACTGAAGCTTTCTTT. Translating it yields CASSGGTTEAFF.

This sequence joins TRBV9 and TRBJ2-4, with 11 bases lining up with TRBD1. This CDR3 spans 15 amino acids. Trimming cost V 4 bases and J 9 bases; bases outside gene matches: 9. Germline loops: CDR1 SGDLS, CDR2 YYNGEE. CDR3 coding DNA: TGTGCCAGCAGCCCCAGGACAGGGGGCCGCGGCATTCAGTACTTC. This encodes CASSPRTGGRGIQYF.